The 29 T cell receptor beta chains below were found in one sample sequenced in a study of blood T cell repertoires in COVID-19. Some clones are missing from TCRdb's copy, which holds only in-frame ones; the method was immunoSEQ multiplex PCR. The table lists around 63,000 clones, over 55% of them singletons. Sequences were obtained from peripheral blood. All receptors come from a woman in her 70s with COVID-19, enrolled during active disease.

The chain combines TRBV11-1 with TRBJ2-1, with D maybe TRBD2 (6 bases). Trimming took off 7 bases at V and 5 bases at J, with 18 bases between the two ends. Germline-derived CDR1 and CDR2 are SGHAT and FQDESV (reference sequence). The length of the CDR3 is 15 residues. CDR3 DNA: TGTGCCAGCACCCTAGGGGCTAGCGCTGACAATGAGCAGTTCTTC. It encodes CASTLGASADNEQFF.

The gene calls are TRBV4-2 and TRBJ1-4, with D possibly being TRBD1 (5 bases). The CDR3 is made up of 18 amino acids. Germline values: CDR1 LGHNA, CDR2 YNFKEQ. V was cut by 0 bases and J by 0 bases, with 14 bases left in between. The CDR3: CASSQDPAGTATNEKLFF. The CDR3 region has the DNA TGTGCCAGCAGCCAAGATCCAGCAGGGACTGCAACTAATGAAAAACTGTTTTTT.

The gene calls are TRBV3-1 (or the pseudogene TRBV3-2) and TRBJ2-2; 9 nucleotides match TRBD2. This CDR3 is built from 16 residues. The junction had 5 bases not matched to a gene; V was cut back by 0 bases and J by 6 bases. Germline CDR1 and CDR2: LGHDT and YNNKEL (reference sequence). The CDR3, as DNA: TGTGCCAGCAGCCAAGAGGTTAGCGGGAGCCCCGGGGAGCTGTTTTTT. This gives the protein CASSQEVSGSPGELFF.

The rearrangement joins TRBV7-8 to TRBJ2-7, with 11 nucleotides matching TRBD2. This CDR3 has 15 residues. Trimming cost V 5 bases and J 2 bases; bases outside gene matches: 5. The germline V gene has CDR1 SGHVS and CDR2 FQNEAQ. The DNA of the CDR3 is TGTGCCAGCAGCCAACTAGCGGGGGACGCCTACGAGCAGTACTTC. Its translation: CASSQLAGDAYEQYF.

In nucleotides, the CDR3 is TGTGCCAGCAGCTTGGCGGCAGGGAAGAAGACCCAGTACTTC. Amino acid sequence: CASSLAAGKKTQYF. The chain is built from TRBV5-6 and TRBJ2-5, with D perhaps TRBD1 (5 bases). CDR3 length: 14 residues. Trimming removed 0 bases from V and 6 bases from J, with 12 bases in between. Per the germline V gene, CDR1 is SGHDT and CDR2 is YYEEEE.

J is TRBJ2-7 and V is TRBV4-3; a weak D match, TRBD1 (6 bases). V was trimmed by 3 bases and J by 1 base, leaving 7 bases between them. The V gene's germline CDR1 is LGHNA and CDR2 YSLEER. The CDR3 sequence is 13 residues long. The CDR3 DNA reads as TGCGCCAGCAGCCAGGGACATTCCTACGAGCAGTACTTC. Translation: CASSQGHSYEQYF.

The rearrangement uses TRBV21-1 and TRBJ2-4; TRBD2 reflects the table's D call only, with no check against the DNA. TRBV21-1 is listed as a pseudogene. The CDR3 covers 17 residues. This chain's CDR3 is CASSLKLTSGREDIQYF. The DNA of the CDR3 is TGTGCCAGCAGCCTAAAACTGACTAGCGGGAGGGAGGACATTCAGTACTTC.

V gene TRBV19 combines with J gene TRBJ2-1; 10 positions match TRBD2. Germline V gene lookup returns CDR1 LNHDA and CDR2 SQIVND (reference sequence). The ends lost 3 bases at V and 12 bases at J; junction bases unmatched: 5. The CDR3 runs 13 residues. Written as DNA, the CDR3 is TGTGCCAGTAGTATTCGGGGACTAGCGCGGCAGTTCTTC. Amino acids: CASSIRGLARQFF. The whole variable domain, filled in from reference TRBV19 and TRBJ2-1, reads DGGITQSPKYLFRKEGQNVTLSCEQNLNHDAMYWYRQDPGQGLRLIYYSQIVNDFQKGDIAEGYSVSREKKESFPLTVTSAQKNPTAFYLCASSIRGLARQFFGPGTRLTVL.

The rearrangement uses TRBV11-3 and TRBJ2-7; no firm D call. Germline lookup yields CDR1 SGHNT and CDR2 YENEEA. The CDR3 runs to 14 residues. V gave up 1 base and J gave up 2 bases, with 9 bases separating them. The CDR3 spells CASSLVLETYEQYF. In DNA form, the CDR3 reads TGTGCCAGCAGCTTAGTGCTGGAGACCTACGAGCAGTACTTC.

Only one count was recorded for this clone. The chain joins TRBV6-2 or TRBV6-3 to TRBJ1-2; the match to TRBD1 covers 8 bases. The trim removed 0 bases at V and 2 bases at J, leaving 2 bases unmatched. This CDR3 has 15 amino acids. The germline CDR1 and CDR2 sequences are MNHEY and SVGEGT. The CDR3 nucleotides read TGTGCCAGCAGTTACTCCCGGACAGGGAACTATGGCTACACCTTC. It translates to CASSYSRTGNYGYTF.

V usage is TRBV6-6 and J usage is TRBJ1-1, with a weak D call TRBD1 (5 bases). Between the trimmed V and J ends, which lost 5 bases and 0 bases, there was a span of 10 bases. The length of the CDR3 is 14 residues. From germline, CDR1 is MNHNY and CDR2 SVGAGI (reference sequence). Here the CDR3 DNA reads TGTGCCAGCAGTCGAGCGGGGGTGAACACTGAAGCTTTCTTT. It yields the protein CASSRAGVNTEAFF.

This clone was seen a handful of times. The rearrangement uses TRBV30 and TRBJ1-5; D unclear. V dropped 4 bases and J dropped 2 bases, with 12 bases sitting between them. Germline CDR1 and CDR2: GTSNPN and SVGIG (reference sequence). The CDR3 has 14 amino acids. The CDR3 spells CAWKVRGCNQPQHF. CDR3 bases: TGTGCCTGGAAGGTCCGCGGGTGCAATCAGCCCCAGCATTTT.

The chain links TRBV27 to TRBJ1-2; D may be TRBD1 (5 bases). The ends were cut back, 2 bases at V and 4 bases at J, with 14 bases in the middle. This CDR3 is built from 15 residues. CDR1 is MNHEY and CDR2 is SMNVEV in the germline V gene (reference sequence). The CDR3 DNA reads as TGTGCCAGCAGTTTAGGGGCGGCAGGGTCCTATGGCTACACCTTC. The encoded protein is CASSLGAAGSYGYTF.

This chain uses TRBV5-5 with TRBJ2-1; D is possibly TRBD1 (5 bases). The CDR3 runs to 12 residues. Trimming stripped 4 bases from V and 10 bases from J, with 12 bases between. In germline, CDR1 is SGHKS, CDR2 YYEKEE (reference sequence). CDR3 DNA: TGTGCCAGCAGCAAGCCATCAGGGGAGCAGTTCTTC. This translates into CASSKPSGEQFF.

DNA for the CDR3: TGCGCCAGCAGCCCGCTTGGAGGCGAAAAACTGTTTTTT. This translates into CASSPLGGEKLFF. The chain combines TRBV4-3 with TRBJ1-4; D not certain. CDR1 is LGHNA, CDR2 YSLEER, per germline. V gave up 4 bases and J gave up 8 bases, with 11 bases separating them. This CDR3 has 13 residues.

The CDR3 sequence: CASSERTSGFINEQFF. The CDR3 DNA reads as TGTGCCAGCAGTGAAAGGACTAGCGGGTTCATCAATGAGCAGTTCTTC. The chain recombines TRBV2 with TRBJ2-1, with TRBD2 matching 11 bases. The CDR3 is 16 amino acids. J gave up 6 bases and V 2 bases, and 6 bases lay outside the gene matches. Germline CDR1 reads SNHLY; CDR2 reads FYNNEI.

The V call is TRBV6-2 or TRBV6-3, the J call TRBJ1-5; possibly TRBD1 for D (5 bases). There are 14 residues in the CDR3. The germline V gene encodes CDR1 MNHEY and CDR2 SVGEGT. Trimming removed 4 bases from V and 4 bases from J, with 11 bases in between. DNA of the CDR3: TGTGCCAGCAGTTCGGGGGGGACGAATCAGCCCCAGCATTTT. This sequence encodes CASSSGGTNQPQHF.

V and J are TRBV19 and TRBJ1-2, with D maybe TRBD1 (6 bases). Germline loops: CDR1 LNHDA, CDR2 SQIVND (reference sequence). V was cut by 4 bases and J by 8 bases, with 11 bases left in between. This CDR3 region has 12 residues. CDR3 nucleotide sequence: TGTGCCAGTAGTAGCAGGGGTGAAGGCTACACCTTC. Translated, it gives CASSSRGEGYTF. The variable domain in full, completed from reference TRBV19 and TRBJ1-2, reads DGGITQSPKYLFRKEGQNVTLSCEQNLNHDAMYWYRQDPGQGLRLIYYSQIVNDFQKGDIAEGYSVSREKKESFPLTVTSAQKNPTAFYLCASSSRGEGYTFGSGTRLTVV.

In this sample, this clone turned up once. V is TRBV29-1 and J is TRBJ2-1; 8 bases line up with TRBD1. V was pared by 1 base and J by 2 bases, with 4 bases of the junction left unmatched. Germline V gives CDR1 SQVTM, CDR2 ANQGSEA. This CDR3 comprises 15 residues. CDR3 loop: CSVEGDRSPYNEQFF. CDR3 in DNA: TGCAGCGTTGAAGGGGACAGGAGCCCCTACAATGAGCAGTTCTTC.

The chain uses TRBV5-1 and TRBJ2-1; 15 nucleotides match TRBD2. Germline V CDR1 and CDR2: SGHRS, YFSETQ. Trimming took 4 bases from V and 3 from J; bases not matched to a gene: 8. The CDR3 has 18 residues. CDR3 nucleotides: TGCGCCAGCAGCATAGGACTAGCGGGAGGGCCTATCTACAATGAGCAGTTCTTC. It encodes CASSIGLAGGPIYNEQFF.

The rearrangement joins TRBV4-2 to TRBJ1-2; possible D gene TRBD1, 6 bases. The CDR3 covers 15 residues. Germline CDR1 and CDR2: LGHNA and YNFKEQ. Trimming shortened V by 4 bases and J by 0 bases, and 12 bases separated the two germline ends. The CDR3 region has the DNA TGTGCCAGCAGCCTAGTACGGGACACTAACTATGGCTACACCTTC. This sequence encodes CASSLVRDTNYGYTF.

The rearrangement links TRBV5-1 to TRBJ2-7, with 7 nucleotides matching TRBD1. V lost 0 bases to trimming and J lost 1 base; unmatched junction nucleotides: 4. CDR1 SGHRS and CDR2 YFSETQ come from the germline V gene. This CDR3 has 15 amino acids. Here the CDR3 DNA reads TGCGCCAGCAGCTTGGATCAGGGGGATTCCTACGAGCAGTACTTC. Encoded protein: CASSLDQGDSYEQYF.

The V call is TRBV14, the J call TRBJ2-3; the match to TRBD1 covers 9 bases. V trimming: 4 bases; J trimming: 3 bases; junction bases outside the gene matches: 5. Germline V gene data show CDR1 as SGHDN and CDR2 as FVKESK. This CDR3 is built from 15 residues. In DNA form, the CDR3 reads TGTGCCAGCAGCCCAATACAGGGGGCAACAGATACGCAGTATTTT. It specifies CASSPIQGATDTQYF.

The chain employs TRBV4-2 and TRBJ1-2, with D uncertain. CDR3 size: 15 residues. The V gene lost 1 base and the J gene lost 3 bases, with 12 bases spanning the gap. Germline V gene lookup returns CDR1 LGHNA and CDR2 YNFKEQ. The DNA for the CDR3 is TGTGCCAGCAGCCAAGGAGCAGGTGATCACTATGGCTACACCTTC. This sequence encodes CASSQGAGDHYGYTF.

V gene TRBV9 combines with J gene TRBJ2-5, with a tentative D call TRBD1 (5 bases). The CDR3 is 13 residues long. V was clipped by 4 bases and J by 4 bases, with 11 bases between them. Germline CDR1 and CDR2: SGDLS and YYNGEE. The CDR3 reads CASSPGQRETQYF. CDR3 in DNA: TGTGCCAGCAGCCCCGGACAAAGAGAGACCCAGTACTTC.

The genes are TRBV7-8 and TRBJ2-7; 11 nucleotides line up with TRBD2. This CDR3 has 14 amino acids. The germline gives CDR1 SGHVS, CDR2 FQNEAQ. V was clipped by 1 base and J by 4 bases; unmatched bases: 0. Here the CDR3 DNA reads TGTGCCAGCAGCTTAGGACTAGCGGGGTACGAGCAGTACGTC. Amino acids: CASSLGLAGYEQYV.

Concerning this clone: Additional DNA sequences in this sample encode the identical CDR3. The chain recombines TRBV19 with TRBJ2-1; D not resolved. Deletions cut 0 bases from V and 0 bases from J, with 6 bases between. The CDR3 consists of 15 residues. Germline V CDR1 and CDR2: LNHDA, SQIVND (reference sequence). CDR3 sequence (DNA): TGTGCCAGTAGTATAGACCGGAGCTCCTACAATGAGCAGTTCTTC. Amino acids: CASSIDRSSYNEQFF.

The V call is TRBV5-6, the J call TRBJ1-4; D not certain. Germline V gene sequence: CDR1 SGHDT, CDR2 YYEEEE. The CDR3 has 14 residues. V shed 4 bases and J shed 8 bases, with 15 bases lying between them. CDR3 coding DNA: TGTGCCAGCAGCAGAGACGACAAACCCGAAAAACTGTTTTTT. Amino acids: CASSRDDKPEKLFF.

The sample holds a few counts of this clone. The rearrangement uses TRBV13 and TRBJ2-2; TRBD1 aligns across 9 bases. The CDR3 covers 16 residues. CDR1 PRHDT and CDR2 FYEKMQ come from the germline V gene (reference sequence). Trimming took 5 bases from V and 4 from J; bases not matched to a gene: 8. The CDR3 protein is CASSRPGQGLTGELFF. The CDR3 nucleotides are TGTGCCAGCAGCCGACCGGGACAGGGTCTCACCGGGGAGCTGTTTTTT.